This T cell receptor beta chain was sequenced for a study of OX40 agonist ivuxolimab in advanced cancers. Study-level background: Intravenous ivuxolimab was administered to patients every 2 weeks at 0.01 to 10 mg/kg.

Germline V gives CDR1 DFQATT, CDR2 SNEGSKA (reference sequence). V dropped 2 bases and J dropped 2 bases, with 0 bases sitting between them. The CDR3 is 10 amino acids. Profiling relied on immunoSEQ multiplex PCR, and the TCRdb table lists in-frame clones only, not all of them. The table shows about 56,000 clones, with around 90% occurring only once. Prior autoimmune disease or systemic immunosuppression barred patients. Blood got drawn at baseline, again on cycle 4 day 1, and then on cycle 7 day 1. The sequence was obtained from an adult with an advanced solid tumor such as melanoma, head and neck, liver or kidney cancer. The material was CD4+ or CD8+ T cells sorted from blood, obtained in a trial of the OX40 agonist ivuxolimab. The chain joins TRBV20-1 to TRBJ1-1, with D unclear. The CDR3 sequence: CSARNTEAFF. The CDR3 nucleotides read TGCAGTGCTAGAAACACTGAAGCTTTCTTT.